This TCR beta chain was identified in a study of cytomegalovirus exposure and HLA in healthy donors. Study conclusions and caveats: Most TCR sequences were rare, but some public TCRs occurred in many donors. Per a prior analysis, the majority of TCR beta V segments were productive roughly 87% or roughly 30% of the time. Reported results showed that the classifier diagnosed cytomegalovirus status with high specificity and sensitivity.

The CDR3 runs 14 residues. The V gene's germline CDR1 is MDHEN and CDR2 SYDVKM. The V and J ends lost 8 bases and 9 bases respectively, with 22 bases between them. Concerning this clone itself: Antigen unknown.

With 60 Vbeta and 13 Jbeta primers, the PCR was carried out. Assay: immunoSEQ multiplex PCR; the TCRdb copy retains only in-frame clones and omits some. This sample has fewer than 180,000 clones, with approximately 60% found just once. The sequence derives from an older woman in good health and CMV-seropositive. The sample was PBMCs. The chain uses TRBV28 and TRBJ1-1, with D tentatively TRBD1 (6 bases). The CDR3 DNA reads TGTGCCAGCCTCCGGGTGGACCCGGGACAAAAAGCTTTCTTT. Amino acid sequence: CASLRVDPGQKAFF. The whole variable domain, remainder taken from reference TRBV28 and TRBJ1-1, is DVKVTQSSRYLVKRTGEKVFLECVQDMDHENMFWYRQDPGLGLRLIYFSYDVKMKEKGDIPEGYSVSREKKERFSLILESASTNQTSMYLCASLRVDPGQKAFFGQGTRLTVV.